What follows are 24 T cell receptor beta chains derived from one specimen sequenced in a study of cytomegalovirus exposure and HLA in healthy donors. The PCR was carried out with 60 Vbeta primers and 13 Jbeta primers. Libraries were prepared by immunoSEQ multiplex PCR; TCRdb keeps only in-frame clonotypes and omits some of them. The data hold under 150,000 clones, with around three quarters observed a single time. The sample taken for sequencing was PBMCs. The source of these receptors is a woman aged 40 to 50 in good health and CMV-seronegative.

This chain connects TRBV7-2 to TRBJ2-3, with TRBD2 matching over 9 bases. Germline CDR1 and CDR2: SGHTA and FQGNSA. The CDR3 totals 15 residues. Trimming took 3 bases from V and 4 from J; bases not matched to a gene: 5. The CDR3 sequence is CASSFLAGVADTQYF. DNA for the CDR3: TGTGCCAGCAGCTTTTTAGCGGGAGTGGCAGATACGCAGTATTTT.

The chain is built from TRBV6-5 and TRBJ1-1; the match to TRBD1 covers 7 bases. V was clipped by 6 bases and J by 4 bases; unmatched bases: 8. This CDR3 spans 14 amino acids. Germline CDR1 MNHEY, CDR2 SVGAGI. CDR3 amino acids: CASSDRVSGTEAFF. CDR3 DNA sequence: TGTGCCAGCAGCGACAGGGTTTCGGGCACTGAAGCTTTCTTT.

The V and J genes are TRBV6-6 and TRBJ1-1; no definite D call. The V end was cut by 2 bases, the J end by 0 bases, with 10 bases between. CDR1 and CDR2 from the germline V gene are MNHNY and SVGAGI (reference sequence). The CDR3 runs to 15 residues. CDR3 nucleotides: TGTGCCAGCAGTTACCGAGGAGTAATGAACACTGAAGCTTTCTTT. This sequence encodes CASSYRGVMNTEAFF.

V is TRBV28 and J is TRBJ1-2, with 9 nucleotides matching TRBD1. This CDR3 is 14 amino acids long. The junction had 7 bases not matched to a gene; V was cut back by 3 bases and J by 8 bases. CDR1 and CDR2 (germline): MDHEN, SYDVKM. CDR3 protein: CASSLGDRAGGYTF. CDR3 sequence (DNA): TGTGCCAGCAGTTTGGGGGACAGGGCAGGCGGCTACACCTTC.

The rearrangement uses TRBV6-5 and TRBJ1-1, with 8 bases lining up with TRBD1. Germline V gene lookup returns CDR1 MNHEY and CDR2 SVGAGI. The CDR3 spans 15 residues. With 0 bases clipped from V and 11 bases from J, the junction kept 11 bases outside the gene matches. The CDR3 here is CASSYSSGGDHFAFF. Written as DNA, the CDR3 is TGTGCCAGCAGTTACTCGTCAGGGGGCGATCACTTTGCTTTCTTT.

This sequence joins TRBV5-4 and TRBJ2-1; 11 bases are a match to TRBD2. The CDR3 length is 15 residues. The germline V gene encodes CDR1 SGHNT and CDR2 YYREEE (reference sequence). The junction had 3 bases not matched to a gene; V was cut back by 3 bases and J by 4 bases. CDR3 amino acids: CASSSGTSGYNEQFF. The CDR3 DNA reads as TGTGCCAGCAGCTCTGGGACTAGCGGATACAATGAGCAGTTCTTC.

CDR3 protein: CASRLFATNEKLFF. The CDR3 DNA reads as TGTGCCAGCAGGTTGTTCGCAACTAATGAAAAACTGTTTTTT. The chain uses TRBV5-5 and TRBJ1-4; D is unclear. V shed 5 bases and J shed 0 bases, with 8 bases lying between them. The germline gives CDR1 SGHKS, CDR2 YYEKEE (reference sequence). The CDR3 is made up of 14 amino acids.

The gene calls are TRBV21-1 and TRBJ2-7; the table gives TRBD2 as D, unverified against the DNA. TRBV21-1 is a documented pseudogene. The CDR3 extends over 14 amino acids. CDR3 region: CASTRVCGRYEQYF. The CDR3 DNA follows: TGTGCCAGCACCAGGGTATGCGGGAGGTACGAGCAGTACTTC.

The table lists this clone with a few counts. This rearrangement joins TRBV28 to TRBJ1-5, with a tentative D call TRBD1 (5 bases). Germline lookup yields CDR1 MDHEN and CDR2 SYDVKM. V was cut by 4 bases and J by 7 bases, with 23 bases left in between. The CDR3 is made up of 17 amino acids. CDR3 loop: CASSSQREGGAQQPQHF. Written as DNA, the CDR3 is TGTGCCAGCAGTTCCCAGAGGGAGGGTGGGGCACAACAGCCCCAGCATTTT.

V is TRBV6-6 and J is TRBJ2-1; weak D call: TRBD2 (5 bases). Trimming left V 6 bases short and J 5 bases short, with 17 bases between. The CDR3 is 15 residues long. Germline assignment: CDR1 MNHNY and CDR2 SVGAGI (reference sequence). CDR3 in amino acids: CASRAGGFRHNEQFF. The CDR3 region has the DNA TGTGCCAGCAGGGCCGGAGGCTTTAGGCACAATGAGCAGTTCTTC.

The chain is built from TRBV4-1 and TRBJ2-3; possible D gene TRBD1, 5 bases. V was clipped by 1 base and J by 6 bases, with 17 bases between them. The germline gives CDR1 MGHRA, CDR2 YSYEKL. The CDR3 loop spans 16 amino acids. The CDR3 region has the DNA TGCGCCAGCAGCCAAGTTGGAAGGGGCCGTCGGGATACGCAGTATTTT. Protein sequence: CASSQVGRGRRDTQYF.

The chain couples TRBV11-2 to TRBJ2-2; 11 nucleotides align to TRBD2. The CDR3 spans 15 residues. In germline, CDR1 is SGHAT, CDR2 FQNNGV. With 3 bases clipped from V and 7 bases from J, the junction kept 4 bases outside the gene matches. CDR3 DNA sequence: TGTGCCAGCAGCTTGGGACTAGCGGTGGGCGGGGAGCTGTTTTTT. This codes for CASSLGLAVGGELFF.

This chain connects TRBV19 to TRBJ2-2, with 10 bases that match TRBD1. The CDR3 length is 18 residues. Germline lookup yields CDR1 LNHDA and CDR2 SQIVND (reference sequence). V gave up 7 bases and J gave up 0 bases; unmatched junction bases: 11. The CDR3 region is CASTQRGTGATNTGELFF. The CDR3 bases are TGTGCCAGTACCCAAAGGGGGACAGGGGCGACGAACACCGGGGAGCTGTTTTTT.

This chain uses TRBV9 with TRBJ2-7; TRBD1 matches 8 bases. With 3 bases clipped from V and 4 bases from J, the junction kept 6 bases outside the gene matches. The CDR3 runs to 14 residues. Germline assignment: CDR1 SGDLS and CDR2 YYNGEE. The CDR3 region is CASSGGQGPYEQYF. In DNA, the CDR3 is TGTGCCAGCAGCGGTGGACAGGGCCCTTACGAGCAGTACTTC.

The rearrangement uses TRBV19 and TRBJ2-4; 12 bases are a match to TRBD1. Germline V gene lookup returns CDR1 LNHDA and CDR2 SQIVND (reference sequence). The CDR3 length is 19 residues. With V trimmed by 5 bases and J by 0 bases, 11 bases remained unmatched. CDR3 in amino acids: CASSPAPGQGALAKNIQYF. CDR3 bases: TGTGCCAGTAGTCCAGCGCCGGGACAGGGGGCTCTAGCCAAAAACATTCAGTACTTC.

This sequence joins TRBV27 and TRBJ2-3; TRBD1 agrees at 10 bases. Losses at the gene ends were 6 bases for V and 3 bases for J; bases not matched to a gene: 3. The germline gives CDR1 MNHEY, CDR2 SMNVEV (reference sequence). CDR3 length: 14 amino acids. The CDR3 DNA reads TGTGCCAGCAGCCGGGACAGGGGAACAGATACGCAGTATTTT. It translates to CASSRDRGTDTQYF.

V is TRBV7-3 and J is TRBJ2-2; 10 positions agree with TRBD2. The V gene's germline CDR1 is SGHTA and CDR2 FQGTGA. The CDR3 sequence is 16 residues long. V shed 4 bases, J shed 6 bases, and the junction held 8 bases outside the gene matches. In DNA form, the CDR3 reads TGTGCCAGCAGCTCCCAGAGCGGGAGGGCCGCCGGGGAGCTGTTTTTT. Amino acid sequence: CASSSQSGRAAGELFF.

The V call is TRBV27, the J call TRBJ2-1, with D perhaps TRBD2 (5 bases). The length of the CDR3 is 12 residues. The germline V gene encodes CDR1 MNHEY and CDR2 SMNVEV (reference sequence). With 5 bases removed from V and 11 bases from J, the gap between germline ends came to 13 bases. In DNA form, the CDR3 reads TGTGCCAGCAGTCTAGGAGCTAGCAAGCAGTTCTTC. Translation gives CASSLGASKQFF.

V and J are TRBV2 and TRBJ2-2, with TRBD2 identical over 9 bases. With 8 bases clipped from V and 4 bases from J, the junction kept 8 bases outside the gene matches. CDR1 is SNHLY, CDR2 FYNNEI, per germline. The CDR3 has 15 amino acids. The CDR3 here is CASDLAGGVTGELFF. The CDR3 DNA is TGTGCCAGCGACTTGGCGGGAGGGGTCACCGGGGAGCTGTTTTTT.

This clone was counted once. The V gene is TRBV29-1, the J gene TRBJ2-7, with 8 bases matching TRBD2. This CDR3 has 13 amino acids. J lost 2 bases, V lost 4 bases, and 4 bases had no gene match. Germline V lookup: CDR1 SQVTM, CDR2 ANQGSEA. CDR3 in DNA: TGCAGCGTTGGGCTAGCGGGCCCCTACGAGCAGTACTTC. Translated, it gives CSVGLAGPYEQYF.

The rearrangement uses TRBV4-3 and TRBJ2-3; 8 bases line up with TRBD2. Germline trimming cut 3 bases from V and 3 bases from J; bases unmatched to any gene: 14. The CDR3 has 18 residues. Looked up from germline, CDR1 is LGHNA and CDR2 is YSLEER. CDR3 in amino acids: CASSQRAGGGIRTDTQYF. CDR3 bases: TGCGCCAGCAGCCAGCGCGCGGGAGGAGGCATCAGGACAGATACGCAGTATTTT.

The sample holds a few counts of this clone. The chain employs TRBV7-9 and TRBJ2-5; 11 nucleotides match TRBD2. The CDR3 spans 14 residues. The germline V gene encodes CDR1 SEHNR and CDR2 FQNEAQ (reference sequence). V trimming: 5 bases; J trimming: 11 bases; junction bases outside the gene matches: 10. CDR3 coding DNA: TGTGCCAGCAGCCGAGGGACTAGCGGTCTTCCGCAGTACTTC. It is translated as CASSRGTSGLPQYF.

V is TRBV7-9 and J is TRBJ2-1; a possible D gene is TRBD1 (5 bases). This CDR3 contains 13 residues. Trimming pared 5 bases from V and 6 bases from J, leaving 11 bases between. Germline CDR1 reads SEHNR; CDR2 reads FQNEAQ (reference sequence). The CDR3 DNA reads TGTGCCAGCAGCCCGACAGCTGGCAATGAGCAGTTCTTC. The encoded protein is CASSPTAGNEQFF.

This chain connects TRBV28 to TRBJ2-3; D perhaps matches TRBD1 (6 bases). V was pared by 7 bases and J by 1 base, with 9 bases between. The germline V gene has CDR1 MDHEN and CDR2 SYDVKM. This CDR3 is built from 13 residues. The CDR3 DNA reads TGTGCCAGCAATGACAGGCGCACAGATACGCAGTATTTT. Its translation: CASNDRRTDTQYF.